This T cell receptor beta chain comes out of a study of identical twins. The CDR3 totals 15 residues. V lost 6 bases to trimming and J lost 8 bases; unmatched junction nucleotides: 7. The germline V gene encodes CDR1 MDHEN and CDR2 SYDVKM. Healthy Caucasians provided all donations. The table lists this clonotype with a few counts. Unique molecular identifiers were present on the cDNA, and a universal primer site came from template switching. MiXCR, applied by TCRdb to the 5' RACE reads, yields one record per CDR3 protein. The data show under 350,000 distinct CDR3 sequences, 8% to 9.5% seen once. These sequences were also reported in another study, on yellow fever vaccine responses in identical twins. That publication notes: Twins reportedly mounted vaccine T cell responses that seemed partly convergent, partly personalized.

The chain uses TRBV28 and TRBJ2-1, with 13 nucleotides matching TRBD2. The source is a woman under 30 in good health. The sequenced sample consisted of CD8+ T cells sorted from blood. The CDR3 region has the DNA TGTGCCAGCAGCACCGGACTAGCGGGAGCATATGAGCAGTTCTTC. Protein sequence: CASSTGLAGAYEQFF.